Listed below are T cell receptor beta chains from one sample, sequenced in a study of control samples from healthy donors and cancer patients. Repertoires were generated with immunoSEQ multiplex PCR, while TCRdb's copy carries only in-frame clones and drops some. The sample includes approximately 70,000 clones, about nine tenths of them seen just once. The sequenced material came from PBMCs. Every receptor here comes from a man aged 55 to 70 with colorectal cancer. Each CDR3 is given with its conserved first and last residue. Fields, in order: J gene, D gene, V gene, clone size, CDR3 DNA, CDR3 protein. A D gene is named only where the DNA matches it firmly. Clone size, where shown, is once, few, many, or a class for clones that have expanded.

J: TRBJ1-5; D: TRBD1; V: TRBV15; size: .; DNA: TGTGCCACCAGCAGAGAAAGGACAGGGTTTAATCAGCCCCAGCATTTT; CDR3: CATSRERTGFNQPQHF
J: TRBJ1-1; D: TRBD1; V: TRBV7-9; size: .; DNA: TGTGCCAGCAGCCCAGGGGGCACTGAAGCTTTCTTT; CDR3: CASSPGGTEAFF
J: TRBJ1-1; D: .; V: TRBV25-1; size: .; DNA: TGTGCCAGCAGTGAAGGCGGGGGATCGGGTGAAGCTTTCTTT; CDR3: CASSEGGGSGEAFF
J: TRBJ2-3; D: TRBD1; V: TRBV6-5; size: .; DNA: TGTGCCAGCAGGGGGGACAGGGGGTCAACAGATACGCAGTATTTT; CDR3: CASRGDRGSTDTQYF
J: TRBJ2-7; D: .; V: TRBV24-1; size: .; DNA: TGTGCCACCAGTGATATGGCGGGAAGAGGTTGGTACTTC; CDR3: CATSDMAGRGWYF
J: TRBJ2-4; D: TRBD1; V: TRBV7-2; size: .; DNA: TGTGCCAGCAGTTTTTCCTCGGGGACAGACAAAAACATTCAGTACTTC; CDR3: CASSFSSGTDKNIQYF
J: TRBJ2-1; D: .; V: TRBV4-1; size: .; DNA: TGCGCCAGCAGCCCACGGAGCTCCTACAATGAGCAGTTCTTC; CDR3: CASSPRSSYNEQFF
J: TRBJ1-4; D: .; V: TRBV2; size: few; DNA: TGTGCCAGCAGTTACCCGACAGATGAAAAACTGTTTTTT; CDR3: CASSYPTDEKLFF
J: TRBJ1-4; D: .; V: TRBV6-5; size: once; DNA: TGTGCCAGCAGTTACGGGGACGGGATAAATGAAAAACTGTTTTTT; CDR3: CASSYGDGINEKLFF
J: TRBJ2-3; D: .; V: TRBV5-1; size: once; DNA: TGCGCCAGCAGCTTGATCACAGATACGCAGTATTTT; CDR3: CASSLITDTQYF
J: TRBJ1-2; D: TRBD1; V: TRBV9; size: few; DNA: TGTGCCAGCGGACAGGTTAACTATGGCTACACCTTC; CDR3: CASGQVNYGYTF
J: TRBJ2-5; D: .; V: TRBV19; size: .; DNA: TGTGCCAGTAGCCCGGGACCCCGGGGAGAGACCCAGTACTTC; CDR3: CASSPGPRGETQYF
J: TRBJ1-2; D: .; V: TRBV30; size: .; DNA: TGTGCCTGGAACCCCGGGGGCGGGTTCTATGGCTACACCTTC; CDR3: CAWNPGGGFYGYTF
J: TRBJ2-7; D: TRBD2; V: TRBV6-1; size: .; DNA: TGTGCCAGCAGTGAAGTCGGTAGCGGGGGAAGCCGCTGGAACGAGCAGTACTTC; CDR3: CASSEVGSGGSRWNEQYF
J: TRBJ2-7; D: .; V: TRBV5-6; size: .; DNA: TGTGCCAGCAGCTTGTGGAGGACCTACGAGCAGTACTTC; CDR3: CASSLWRTYEQYF
J: TRBJ1-2; D: TRBD1; V: TRBV5-4; size: .; DNA: TGTGCCAGCAGCCCCCAGGGGGGCAGCTATGGCTACACCTTC; CDR3: CASSPQGGSYGYTF
J: TRBJ2-5; D: .; V: TRBV5-4; size: .; DNA: TGTGCCAGCAGCCGGAGGGGCAGGGGGGAAGGAGGGAGGGAGACCCAGTACTTC; CDR3: CASSRRGRGEGGRETQYF
J: TRBJ1-3; D: .; V: TRBV28; size: once; DNA: TGTGCCAGCAGTTTAGCAGTTACAGGCGCTGGAAACACCATATATTTT; CDR3: CASSLAVTGAGNTIYF
J: TRBJ1-1; D: .; V: TRBV7-8; size: few; DNA: TGTGCCAGCAGCGCCCCAGGATTTTTGGATACTGAAGCTTTCTTT; CDR3: CASSAPGFLDTEAFF
J: TRBJ2-7; D: .; V: TRBV11-3; size: .; DNA: TGTGCCAGCAGCTTGGGCAGGCCACCGGGGGAGCAGTACTTC; CDR3: CASSLGRPPGEQYF
J: TRBJ1-6; D: TRBD1; V: TRBV19; size: .; DNA: TGTGCCAGTAGTACCGGGACAGCCGATTCACCCCTCCACTTT; CDR3: CASSTGTADSPLHF
J: TRBJ1-2; D: .; V: TRBV4-1; size: .; DNA: TGCGCCAGCAGCCTGTCGGGGGGCCGGAACTATGGCTACACCTTC; CDR3: CASSLSGGRNYGYTF
J: TRBJ1-4; D: TRBD1; V: TRBV27; size: .; DNA: TGTGCCAGCAGGAGAACAGGGGGTTTTGAAAAACTGTTTTTT; CDR3: CASRRTGGFEKLFF
J: TRBJ1-1; D: .; V: TRBV6-2/TRBV6-3; size: .; DNA: TGTGCCAGCAGTTACTCTGGGGCAGGGAGGGCTTTCTTT; CDR3: CASSYSGAGRAFF
J: TRBJ1-5; D: .; V: TRBV2; size: few; DNA: TGTGCCAGCAGGTCCCCAGGGGCTGGAGATCAGCCCCAGCATTTT; CDR3: CASRSPGAGDQPQHF
J: TRBJ2-7; D: .; V: TRBV5-6; size: .; DNA: TGTGCCAGCAGCTTAGGATGGGGGAGCTCCTACGAGCAGTACTTC; CDR3: CASSLGWGSSYEQYF
J: TRBJ1-1; D: .; V: TRBV18; size: .; DNA: TGTGCCAGCTCACCAAAGAGGGGAGGGACTGAAGCTTTCTTT; CDR3: CASSPKRGGTEAFF
J: TRBJ1-1; D: .; V: TRBV18; size: .; DNA: TGTGCCAGCTCCCTCGGGACCGCTGAAGCTTTCTTT; CDR3: CASSLGTAEAFF
J: TRBJ1-4; D: TRBD1; V: TRBV5-1; size: once; DNA: TGCGCCAGCAGCTTACAGACAGGGGACGGTGAAAAACTGTTTTTT; CDR3: CASSLQTGDGEKLFF
J: TRBJ1-5; D: .; V: TRBV5-1; size: .; DNA: TGCGCCAGCAGCTTGGAGGGGCACCAGCCCCAGCATTTT; CDR3: CASSLEGHQPQHF
J: TRBJ2-7; D: .; V: TRBV5-5; size: .; DNA: TGTGCCAGCAGCTTAAGCGGCAGCTCCTACGAGCAGTACTTC; CDR3: CASSLSGSSYEQYF
J: TRBJ2-7; D: TRBD1; V: TRBV10-3; size: .; DNA: TGTGCCATCAGTGACTTCTTGGGACAGGACTCCTACGAGCAGTACTTC; CDR3: CAISDFLGQDSYEQYF
J: TRBJ2-1; D: .; V: TRBV4-3; size: .; DNA: TGCGCCAGCAGCCAATCGGGGGAGTCCTACAATGAGCAGTTCTTC; CDR3: CASSQSGESYNEQFF
J: TRBJ2-2; D: .; V: TRBV10-1; size: .; DNA: TGCGCCAGCAGTCAAACAGCCTGGGACGGGGAGCTGTTTTTT; CDR3: CASSQTAWDGELFF
J: TRBJ2-2; D: TRBD1; V: TRBV25-1; size: few; DNA: TGTGCCAGCAGGAGGGGGCGCGACACCGGGGAGCTGTTTTTT; CDR3: CASRRGRDTGELFF
J: TRBJ2-5; D: .; V: TRBV12-5; size: .; DNA: TGTGCTAGTGCCCTCCCGGGCCGTACTAGACAAGAGACCCAGTACTTC; CDR3: CASALPGRTRQETQYF
J: TRBJ1-2; D: .; V: TRBV6-5; size: .; DNA: TGTGCCAGCAGTTACTCGGACAGCCTGCCGTATGGCTACACCTTC; CDR3: CASSYSDSLPYGYTF
J: TRBJ2-7; D: .; V: TRBV21-1; size: .; DNA: TGTGCCAGCAAAAGGGGTCGGGGGTTTTCCTACGAGCAGTACTTC; CDR3: CASKRGRGFSYEQYF
J: TRBJ1-3; D: .; V: TRBV5-1; size: .; DNA: TGCGCCAGCAGCTTGGATGGGGCTGTAGGAAACACCATATATTTT; CDR3: CASSLDGAVGNTIYF
J: TRBJ2-1; D: TRBD1; V: TRBV11-2; size: .; DNA: TGTGCCAGCAGCTCCGGACAGGGACTTGTCTTC; CDR3: CASSSGQGLVF
J: TRBJ1-2; D: TRBD1; V: TRBV19; size: .; DNA: TGTGCCAGTAGTGGCCTTGCAGGGGGATGGGGAGCGGATGGCTACACCTTC; CDR3: CASSGLAGGWGADGYTF
J: TRBJ2-5; D: .; V: TRBV4-2; size: .; DNA: TGTGCCAGCAGCCAAGATACCGGGACGAAGACCCAGTACTTC; CDR3: CASSQDTGTKTQYF
J: TRBJ2-3; D: TRBD1; V: TRBV7-2; size: .; DNA: TGTGCCAGCAGCACAGGACAGGGTCACACAGATACGCAGTATTTT; CDR3: CASSTGQGHTDTQYF
J: TRBJ1-5; D: TRBD1; V: TRBV24-1; size: .; DNA: TGTGCCACCAGTGATTGGGGTCGGACAGGGGGAAGCGATCAGCCCCAGCATTTT; CDR3: CATSDWGRTGGSDQPQHF
J: TRBJ1-5; D: .; V: TRBV27; size: once; DNA: TGTGCCAGCAGTCCGGGGACGAAACCAAGCAATCAGCCCCAGCATTTT; CDR3: CASSPGTKPSNQPQHF
J: TRBJ1-1; D: .; V: TRBV18; size: .; DNA: TGTGCCAGCTCACCACCAGGGTCAACGAACACTGAAGCTTTCTTT; CDR3: CASSPPGSTNTEAFF
J: TRBJ2-7; D: .; V: TRBV25-1; size: .; DNA: TGTGCCAGCAGAAGGCTGGGGGACGAGCAGTACTTC; CDR3: CASRRLGDEQYF
J: TRBJ2-3; D: .; V: TRBV4-1; size: once; DNA: TGCGCCAGCAGCCAAGATTTGGGGACCCCCGTTGGAGATACGCAGTATTTT; CDR3: CASSQDLGTPVGDTQYF
J: TRBJ2-3; D: TRBD2; V: TRBV5-1; size: .; DNA: TGCGCCAGCAGCAGGGGAGCGGGGGGTGGTGCAGATACGCAGTATTTT; CDR3: CASSRGAGGGADTQYF
J: TRBJ1-5; D: .; V: TRBV3-1/TRBV3-2; size: .; DNA: TGTGCCAGCAGCCAAGGAGCGGGGGGTTACCAGCCCCAGCATTTT; CDR3: CASSQGAGGYQPQHF
J: TRBJ2-3; D: .; V: TRBV25-1; size: .; DNA: TGTGCCAGCAGGAAGGGAGGGACAGACACAGATACGCAGTATTTT; CDR3: CASRKGGTDTDTQYF